The sequence of this TCR beta chain was determined in a study of radiation and T cells in renal cell carcinoma. General study points: In blood, top tumor clones expanded by 2 weeks, shrinking by 4.

For this clone: Antigen: not known.

Assay: immunoSEQ multiplex PCR; the TCRdb copy retains only in-frame clones and omits some. There are tens of thousands of clones in the sample; roughly 80% occur only once, and about 33% lies in the top ten. Time point meaning: blood 4 weeks post-SBRT, at nephrectomy. Treatment described: 15 Gy SBRT to primary tumor, nephrectomy 4 weeks later. Serial blood draws occurred at baseline and 2 and 4 weeks post-SBRT. The CDR3 loop spans 14 amino acids. Germline CDR1 SGHTA, CDR2 FQGTGA. Trimming removed 4 bases from V and 8 bases from J; junction bases left unmatched: 5. This chain joins TRBV7-3 and TRBJ2-1; the match to TRBD2 covers 10 bases. This clonotype was sampled from a man aged 55 to 70 with renal cell carcinoma. The input for sequencing was blood, taken from a patient whose treatment included radiotherapy and nephrectomy. CDR3 region: CASSSFGTSDEQFF. CDR3 nucleotide sequence: TGTGCCAGCAGCTCGTTCGGGACTAGCGATGAGCAGTTCTTC.